This entry describes one T cell receptor (beta chain). Its matching antigen is unknown. This sample was taken from a study of long-term antiretroviral therapy in people with HIV. Study-level information: Samples from the earliest time points predate the 2015 immediate-ART recommendation by about a decade.

The CDR3 contains 14 residues. V dropped 6 bases and J dropped 2; count of bases not matched to a gene: 2. In germline, CDR1 is LNHDA, CDR2 SQIVND (reference sequence). Points from the study as a whole: Against controls, HIV repertoires showed narrower ranges of CDR3 length. Across all time points, the repertoire was dominated by clones that expanded before ART. Transplant donor controls retained higher diversity, though diversity increased after ART.

An immunoSEQ assay, version v3.0, was performed at survey level. The protocol was immunoSEQ multiplex PCR, while the TCRdb copy is restricted to in-frame clones and leaves out a portion. The table has roughly 12,000 clones, roughly three quarters seen once. This material consisted of unsorted PBMCs, taken 0.8 years before starting antiretroviral therapy. The chain combines TRBV19 with TRBJ2-7, with 12 positions matching TRBD2. The TCR comes from a woman aged 40 to 49 with HIV. The CDR3 sequence: CASSRTSGTYEQYF. CDR3 DNA: TGTGCCAGTAGCCGGACTAGCGGGACCTACGAGCAGTACTTC.